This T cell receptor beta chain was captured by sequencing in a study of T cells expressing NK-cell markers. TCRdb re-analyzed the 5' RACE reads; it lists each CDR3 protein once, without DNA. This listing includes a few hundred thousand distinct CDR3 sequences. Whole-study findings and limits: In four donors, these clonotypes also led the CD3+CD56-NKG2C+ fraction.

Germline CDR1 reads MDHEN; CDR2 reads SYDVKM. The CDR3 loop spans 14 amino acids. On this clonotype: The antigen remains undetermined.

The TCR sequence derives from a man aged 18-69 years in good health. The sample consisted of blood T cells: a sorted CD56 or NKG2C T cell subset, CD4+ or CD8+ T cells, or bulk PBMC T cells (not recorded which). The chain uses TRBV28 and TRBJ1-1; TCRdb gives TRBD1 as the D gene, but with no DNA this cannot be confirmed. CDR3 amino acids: CASTETGVNTEAFF.